What follows is one TCR beta chain and its context. This receptor's antigen is unknown. The sample holds no much larger clone one base away, and base qualities are not on file. Counted from cysteine to phenylalanine, this CDR3 has 15 amino acids. The CDR3 DNA has 45 bases and is translated from base 1. The V and J ends are trimmed by 3 bases and 4 bases, leaving 12 bases between them. This specimen belongs to a study of blood T cells in healthy people across ages (dated by TCRdb to the mid-2010s). Describing the broader study: In model experiments, roughly one uniquely barcoded TCR beta cDNA molecule per two T cells was captured by template switching. The donors were divided into four age groups: young (average about 16 years), middle-aged (roughly 40), aged (approximately 64) and long-lived (roughly 82). To avoid experimental bias, donors of different ages were spread randomly across the sequencing lanes. Age-related changes in TCR beta repertoire diversity were measured in the study by deep sequencing normalized with unique cDNA molecular identifiers. For two donors (one aged 18 to 29 and one aged 80 or older), the study analyzed two additional independent replicas of 1 million unique cDNA reads from the same blood draw. Beyond this particular receptor, the publication reports: Because donor CMV infection status was unknown, age-related changes in expanded clonotypes were potentially confounded. Observed TCR beta diversity correlated strongly with the percentage of naive T cells measured by flow cytometry. Compared with the aged group, more naive CD4+ T cells, fewer expanded clones and increased TCR diversity were shown by the long-lived group, suggesting age selection. As age increased, observed TCR beta diversity per million T cells dropped in a roughly linear way, and a significant reduction was already evident by age around 41. Bulk unsorted PBMC profiling prevented conclusive comparison of naive and antigen-experienced compartments. Estimates of total diversity from one million sequenced T cells were regarded as lower bounds and underestimates.

Library generation was performed with 5' RACE. The second PCR ran for roughly 7 to 11 cycles and used a J-beta primer mix along with a sample-barcoded 5' primer. A unique molecular identifier was introduced onto each TCR beta cDNA molecule by a template-switch 5' adaptor carrying 12 random nucleotides. At least 2.5 million CDR3-containing paired-end reads were obtained from each sample. First-strand cDNA was synthesized from all RNA with the Mint cDNA synthesis kit, primed by a TRBC-specific oligonucleotide. Following uracil-DNA glycosylase treatment, all cDNA underwent a first 18-cycle PCR with the universal primers M1SS and BC2_uni_R. The original pipeline was this. Each sample was normalized by randomly selecting 1 million high-quality reads, each carrying a distinct molecular identifier. Instead of being binned into consensus sequences, reads that shared molecular identifiers were thrown out. MiTCR, run with a Q25 quality threshold and the strictest error-elimination algorithm, handled CDR3 identification, clonotype clustering and error correction. A nonparametric unseen species model with Euler transformation was used to estimate a lower bound on total TCR beta diversity. Through fastp at Q25 and MiXCR, TCRdb rebuilt clones from the public reads, retaining in-frame beta chains. When rows share a CDR3 protein, they turn into one entry using the most common DNA and genes. TCRdb, rather than the study authors, made the V and J calls. This sample is represented by fewer than 2,000,000 distinct CDR3 sequences; roughly two fifths of them were singletons. Together, the top ten hold 23% of the sample.

The 39 donors, aged roughly 6 to 90 years, were systemically healthy Caucasian individuals from Russia. Approximately 9.7 milliliters of peripheral blood were drawn from each donor into EDTA-treated Vacutainer tubes. Ficoll-Paque density-gradient centrifugation was used to isolate PBMCs, with at least 6.5 million obtained per sample. Trizol reagent was used to extract total RNA from the PBMCs, yielding at least 5.5 micrograms per sample. For every donor, an aliquot of PBMCs went through flow cytometry to measure the percentages of naive CD45RAhigh/CD27high T cells. Sequencing was performed on blood. The V and J genes are TRBV12-3 or TRBV12-4 and TRBJ1-4, with the D gene call left open. The receptor's source is a human donor in good health. At the DNA level, the sequence is TGTGCCAGCAGTTTCTTGTTCGCACGTAATGAAAAACTGTTTTTT. Translation gives CASSFLFARNEKLFF.